At least ten counts were recorded for the clone carrying this TCR beta chain. No antigen is known for it. The sample is drawn from a study of T-cell reconstitution after alpha-beta-depleted transplantation in children. Findings and caveats of the study: Fresh T-cell production supplied most of the T-cell counts and diversity seen one year after transplant. Expanded graft clones, several hundred of them, were reportedly the source of alpha-beta T cells about two months after transplant. There were some patients whose high TCRbeta diversity at day 60 came from surviving recipient T cells and thymic progenitors.

This CDR3 has 18 residues. With 0 bases clipped from V and 4 bases from J, the junction kept 6 bases outside the gene matches. Germline V lookup: CDR1 ENHRY, CDR2 SYGVKD. For TCRbeta, the library was prepared with unique molecular identifiers. MiXCR was run by TCRdb on the PCR reads, yielding one entry per CDR3 protein. This table holds approximately 120,000 distinct CDR3 sequences, 9.7% found once. Sequenced here: PBMCs, mostly from graft donor cells, sampled 180 days after TCRalphabeta/CD19-depleted stem cell transplant. The TCR was taken from a girl less than two years old who had a stem cell transplant for combined immunodeficiency, so the T cells may come from the graft donor. J is TRBJ2-3 and V is TRBV10-3; 14 bases are a match to TRBD2. CDR3 nucleotides: TGTGCCATCAGTGAGTCACCATGGACTAGCGGGAGGCCAGATACGCAGTATTTT. Translated: CAISESPWTSGRPDTQYF.